The text below deals with one T cell receptor (beta chain). Its recognized antigen is unknown. No base quality values were provided; no much bigger clone lies one nucleotide off. Other DNA sequences in the same sample also yield this CDR3. The data derive from a study of shared clonotypes between healthy human individuals (dated by TCRdb to about 2020). With respect to the entire study: The cohort included a few men and a couple of women between 18 and 49 years of age. To estimate repertoire size and how much clonotypes are shared between individuals, the study performed deep sequencing of blood TCR repertoires from five healthy adults. To increase sequencing depth and limit assay-specific biases, different laboratories used diverse techniques to prepare libraries and sequence TCR repertoires. For each donor, three plates each were used for CD4 naive and CD4 memory, two plates were used for CD8 naive, and one plate was used for CD8 memory. Per donor, leukapheresis produced somewhere between about 0.8 and 9 billion PBMCs. Paper-wide results and their limitations: Higher generation probabilities were observed for clonotypes shared by all four sorted-subset donors than for non-shared clonotypes. The genetic and exposure-history diversity represented was limited by the small number of donors. Incomplete sequencing was indicated by rarefaction of sorted-subset datasets, despite the large sequencing depth. Sampling was restricted to blood, and TCR repertoires in tissues likely differ from the TCR repertoires found in blood. Pairwise subsampling led to the expectation that sequencing depth would affect the degree of clonotype sharing among donors. About 5% of naive CD4, 3.5% of naive CD8, approximately 2% of memory CD4, and around 0.4% of memory CD8 clonotypes were shared across several donors. Estimated clonotype richness was generally larger for naive than for memory subsets.

CD8 naive samples were CD45RO-negative cells positively selected for CCR7, giving a CD45RA+CCR7+ population that excluded TemRA cells. Donors were healthy HIV-negative adults with no recently reported acute infections or vaccinations. Every donor was a Caucasian adult residing in Nashville, Tennessee, USA. After blood collection by leukapheresis, PBMCs were isolated using Ficoll-Histopaque density gradient centrifugation and then cryopreserved in the vapor phase of liquid nitrogen. Analytical flow cytometry was used to check the purity and quantity of each magnetically sorted T cell population. From each sorted fraction, genomic DNA was isolated and quantified by UV absorbance on a Nanodrop 2000c. CDR1 and CDR2 are drawn from the germline V gene: MDHEN, SYDVKM. Its CDR3 holds 13 amino acids, cysteine through phenylalanine. Left in the record is the CDR3 DNA by itself, 39 bases read in frame from the first base. The V and J ends are trimmed by 3 bases and 2 bases, leaving 8 bases between them.

Using the deep immunoSEQ assay, TCR CDR3 regions were amplified from genomic DNA by multiplex PCR. Extracted genomic DNA from each cell subset was distributed evenly across all wells of several immunoSEQ 96-well plates, and each plate was treated as a replicate. Each replicate PCR for sorted subsets received around 200 ng genomic DNA, equal to tens of thousands of T cell genomes. The purified libraries were quantified using a Qubit 3.0 fluorometer, sized with a Bioanalyzer 2100, and then quantified again using the KAPA Library Quantification kit. Every immunoSEQ 96-well plate was sequenced on a separate single-read 150-cycle Illumina NextSeq 550 flow cell. As for how the authors treated the data: The immunoSEQ output contained only junctional sequences without quality scores, so filtering could not match that applied to full-length reads. To assign V/J genes and CDR3, sequences were annotated against IMGT germline references using PyIR, a Python wrapper for IgBLAST v1.9. Reads were removed for weak V/J assignments (E-value above 1e-6), missing CDR3, stop codons, out-of-frame junctions, or ambiguous translated residues. V3J clonotypes were defined as sequences sharing the same inferred V gene, J gene, and CDR3 amino acid sequence. Percentage overlap between repertoires was computed as shared unique clonotypes divided by the size of the smaller repertoire. Richness of each repertoire was evaluated using RTK rarefaction, the Chao1 estimator, and Recon v2.1 estimates of unobserved clonotypes. For all TCRbeta clonotypes obtained by the gDNA method from a few donors, generation probabilities were computed with OLGA. Drawn from immuneACCESS, this table holds only the in-frame rearrangements with V and J called that TCRdb kept. Clones are partly lost; checked studies trace under half to an unresolved V gene and leave the rest unexplained. V, J and clone size reflect that table, while D and trimming were determined from the DNA. The sample data list hundreds of thousands of clones, and approximately 96% of these were observed just once. 0.11% of the sample is taken by the ten largest.

The receptor's source is a woman aged 25-40 years in good health. The rearrangement joined TRBV28 to TRBJ2-7; no D gene is confidently identified. Sequencing was done on a sample of naive CD8+ T cells sorted from blood. According to the study, the label for this sample's cell subset or site signals: CD45RA+CCR7+. The CDR3 reads as follows: CASSFLETYEQYF. The sequence in DNA is TGTGCCAGCAGTTTCCTGGAAACCTACGAGCAGTACTTC.